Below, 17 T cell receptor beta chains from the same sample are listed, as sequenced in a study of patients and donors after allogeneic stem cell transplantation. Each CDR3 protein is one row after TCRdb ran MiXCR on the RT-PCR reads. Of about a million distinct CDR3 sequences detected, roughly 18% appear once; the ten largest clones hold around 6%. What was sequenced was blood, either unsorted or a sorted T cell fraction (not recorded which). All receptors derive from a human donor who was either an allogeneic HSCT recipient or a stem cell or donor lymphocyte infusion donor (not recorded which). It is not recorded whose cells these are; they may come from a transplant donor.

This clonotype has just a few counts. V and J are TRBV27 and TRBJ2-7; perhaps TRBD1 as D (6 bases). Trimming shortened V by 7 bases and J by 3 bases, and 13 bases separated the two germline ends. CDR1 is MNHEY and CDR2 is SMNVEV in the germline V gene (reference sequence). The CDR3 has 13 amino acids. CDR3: CASTPGHSYEQYF. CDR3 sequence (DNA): TGTGCCAGCACCCCGGGACACAGCTACGAGCAGTACTTC.

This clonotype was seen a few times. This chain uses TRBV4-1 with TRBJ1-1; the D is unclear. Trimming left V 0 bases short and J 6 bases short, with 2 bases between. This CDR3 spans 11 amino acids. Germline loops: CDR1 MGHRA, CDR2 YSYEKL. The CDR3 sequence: CASSQDPEAFF. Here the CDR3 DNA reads TGCGCCAGCAGCCAAGATCCTGAAGCTTTCTTT.

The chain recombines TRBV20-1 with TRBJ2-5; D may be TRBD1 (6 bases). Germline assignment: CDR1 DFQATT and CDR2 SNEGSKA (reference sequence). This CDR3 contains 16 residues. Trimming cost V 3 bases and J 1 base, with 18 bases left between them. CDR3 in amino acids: CSASRGWGQTQETQYF. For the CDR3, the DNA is TGCAGTGCTAGTAGAGGTTGGGGACAAACCCAAGAGACCCAGTACTTC.

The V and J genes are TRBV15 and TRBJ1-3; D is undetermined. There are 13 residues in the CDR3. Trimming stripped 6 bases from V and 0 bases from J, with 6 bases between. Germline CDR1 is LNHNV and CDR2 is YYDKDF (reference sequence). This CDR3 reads CATSIDSGNTIYF. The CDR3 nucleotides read TGTGCCACCAGTATTGACTCTGGAAACACCATATATTTT.

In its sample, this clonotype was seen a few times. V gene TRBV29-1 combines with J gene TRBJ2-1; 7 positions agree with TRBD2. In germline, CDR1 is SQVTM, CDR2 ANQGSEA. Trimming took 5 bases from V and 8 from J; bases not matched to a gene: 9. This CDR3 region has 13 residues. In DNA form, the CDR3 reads TGCAGCGTTCGGACTAGTGGTGCCTATGAGCAGTTCTTC. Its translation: CSVRTSGAYEQFF.

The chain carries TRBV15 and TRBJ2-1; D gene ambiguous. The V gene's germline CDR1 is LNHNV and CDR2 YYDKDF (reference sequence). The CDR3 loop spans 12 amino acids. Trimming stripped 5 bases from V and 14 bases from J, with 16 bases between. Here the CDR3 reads CATSVGPLGEFF. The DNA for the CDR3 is TGTGCCACCAGCGTAGGACCTCTTGGTGAGTTCTTC.

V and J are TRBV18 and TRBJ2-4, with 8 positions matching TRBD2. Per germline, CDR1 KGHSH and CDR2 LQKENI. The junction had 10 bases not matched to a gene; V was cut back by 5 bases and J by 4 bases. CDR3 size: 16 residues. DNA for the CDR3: TGTGCCAGCTCATTGGCGGGGGGCGCCTTAAAAAACATTCAGTACTTC. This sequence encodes CASSLAGGALKNIQYF.

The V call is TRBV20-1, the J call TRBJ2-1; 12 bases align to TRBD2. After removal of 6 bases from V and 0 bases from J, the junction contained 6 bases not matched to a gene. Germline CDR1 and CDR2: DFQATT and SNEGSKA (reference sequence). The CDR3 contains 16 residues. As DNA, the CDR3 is TGCAGTGCCACAGGACTAGCGGGGCTCTCCTACAATGAGCAGTTCTTC. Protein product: CSATGLAGLSYNEQFF.

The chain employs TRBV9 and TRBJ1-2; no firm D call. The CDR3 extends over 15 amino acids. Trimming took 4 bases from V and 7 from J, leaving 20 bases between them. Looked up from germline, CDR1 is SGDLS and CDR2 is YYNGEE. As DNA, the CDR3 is TGTGCCAGCAGCCTAGTGGGTGATAGGGTGAGTGGCTACACCTTC. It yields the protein CASSLVGDRVSGYTF.

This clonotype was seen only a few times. CDR3 coding DNA: TGTGCCATCAGTGAAGGGGGGCCGCGGGGAGCAGCTTTCTTT. Protein: CAISEGGPRGAAFF. The rearrangement uses TRBV10-3 and TRBJ1-1, with D maybe TRBD1 (6 bases). Germline values: CDR1 ENHRY, CDR2 SYGVKD. With 3 bases removed from V and 10 bases from J, the gap between germline ends came to 18 bases. This CDR3 has 14 amino acids.

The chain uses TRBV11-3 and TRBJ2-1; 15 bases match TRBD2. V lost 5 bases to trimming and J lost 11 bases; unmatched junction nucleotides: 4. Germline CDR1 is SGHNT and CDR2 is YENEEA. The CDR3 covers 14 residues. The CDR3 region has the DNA TGTGCCAGCAGCGTAGGACTAGCGGGGGGGAAGCAGTTCTTC. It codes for CASSVGLAGGKQFF.

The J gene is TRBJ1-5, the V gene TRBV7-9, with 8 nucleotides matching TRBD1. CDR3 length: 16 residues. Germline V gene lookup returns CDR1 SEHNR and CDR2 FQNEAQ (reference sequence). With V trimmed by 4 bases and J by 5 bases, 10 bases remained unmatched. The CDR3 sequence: CASSYAGGGKHQPQHF. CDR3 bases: TGTGCCAGCAGCTACGCAGGGGGCGGGAAACATCAGCCCCAGCATTTT. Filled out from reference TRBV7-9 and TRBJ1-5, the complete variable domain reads DTGVSQNPRHKITKRGQNVTFRCDPISEHNRLYWYRQTLGQGPEFLTYFQNEAQLEKSRLLSDRFSAERPKGSFSTLEIQRTEQGDSAMYLCASSYAGGGKHQPQHFGDGTRLSIL.

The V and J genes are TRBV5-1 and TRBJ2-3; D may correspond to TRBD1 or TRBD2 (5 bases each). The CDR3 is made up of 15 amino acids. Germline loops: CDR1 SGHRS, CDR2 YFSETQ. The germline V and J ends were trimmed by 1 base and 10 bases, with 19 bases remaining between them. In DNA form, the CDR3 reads TGCGCCAGCAGCTTGAAGTTGGGGGAACCCAAAGCGCAGTATTTT. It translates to CASSLKLGEPKAQYF.

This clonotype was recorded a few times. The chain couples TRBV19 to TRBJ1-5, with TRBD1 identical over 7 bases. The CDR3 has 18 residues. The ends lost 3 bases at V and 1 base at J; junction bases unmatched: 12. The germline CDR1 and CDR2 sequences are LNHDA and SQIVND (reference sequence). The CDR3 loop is CASSILTTGFMSNQPQHF. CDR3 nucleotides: TGTGCCAGTAGTATTCTAACGACAGGGTTCATGAGCAATCAGCCCCAGCATTTT.

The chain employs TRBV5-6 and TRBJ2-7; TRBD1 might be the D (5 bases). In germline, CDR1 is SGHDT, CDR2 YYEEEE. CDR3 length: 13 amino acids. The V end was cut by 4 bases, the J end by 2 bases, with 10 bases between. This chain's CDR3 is CASSQTATYEQYF. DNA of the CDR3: TGTGCCAGCAGCCAGACAGCTACCTACGAGCAGTACTTC.

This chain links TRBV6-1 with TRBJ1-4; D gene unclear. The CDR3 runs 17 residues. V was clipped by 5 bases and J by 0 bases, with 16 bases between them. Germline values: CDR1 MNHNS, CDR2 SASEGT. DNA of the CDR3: TGTGCCAGCAGTCCCGGACGGGCACTCGCAACTAATGAAAAACTGTTTTTT. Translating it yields CASSPGRALATNEKLFF.

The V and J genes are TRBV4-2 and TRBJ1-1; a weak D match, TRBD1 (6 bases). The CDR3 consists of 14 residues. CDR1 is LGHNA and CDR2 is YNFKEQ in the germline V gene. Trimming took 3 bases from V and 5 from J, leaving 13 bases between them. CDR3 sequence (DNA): TGTGCCAGCAGCCACAGGGGTTTTGGGACTGAAGCTTTCTTT. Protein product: CASSHRGFGTEAFF.